A selection of T cell receptor beta chains follows, all from one sample in a study of OX40 agonist ivuxolimab in advanced cancers. Method: immunoSEQ multiplex PCR; TCRdb's copy keeps in-frame clones and lacks some. Of some 65,000 clones listed, around 87% are singletons. The source material was CD4+ or CD8+ T cells sorted from blood, sampled in a trial of the OX40 agonist ivuxolimab. All receptors come from an adult with an advanced solid tumor such as melanoma, head and neck, liver or kidney cancer. The CDR3 runs from the conserved cysteine through the conserved F or W. A D gene is named only where the DNA matches it firmly. Expanded clones get a size class; other rows say once, few or many, or leave the size out.

d_call: TRBD1; v_call: TRBV5-1; j_call: TRBJ2-1; clone_size: NA; cdr3_aa: CASSPRGQDKGEQFF; cdr3_nt: TGCGCCAGCAGCCCTAGGGGGCAGGACAAGGGTGAGCAGTTCTTC
d_call: NA; v_call: TRBV7-8; j_call: TRBJ2-1; clone_size: once; cdr3_aa: CASSLEYTGEQFF; cdr3_nt: TGTGCCAGCAGCTTAGAATATACAGGTGAGCAGTTCTTC
d_call: NA; v_call: TRBV19; j_call: TRBJ1-2; clone_size: NA; cdr3_aa: CASSIASRNYGYTF; cdr3_nt: TGTGCCAGTAGTATAGCATCCAGGAACTATGGCTACACCTTC
d_call: NA; v_call: TRBV6-5; j_call: TRBJ1-1; clone_size: NA; cdr3_aa: CASSYQGQSHKAFF; cdr3_nt: TGTGCCAGCAGTTACCAAGGCCAGTCGCACAAAGCTTTCTTT
d_call: NA; v_call: TRBV7-3; j_call: TRBJ1-2; clone_size: many; cdr3_aa: CASSLTGRLPTTGYTF; cdr3_nt: TGTGCCAGCAGCTTAACGGGGAGACTGCCAACGACGGGCTACACCTTC
d_call: TRBD2; v_call: TRBV6-1; j_call: TRBJ2-7; clone_size: NA; cdr3_aa: CASSDEPSGSSEQYF; cdr3_nt: TGTGCCAGCAGTGACGAGCCTAGCGGATCATCCGAGCAGTACTTC
d_call: NA; v_call: TRBV6-5; j_call: TRBJ1-1; clone_size: NA; cdr3_aa: CASSSRQPRAAFF; cdr3_nt: TGTGCCAGCAGTTCCCGACAGCCGAGGGCGGCTTTCTTT
d_call: TRBD1; v_call: TRBV30; j_call: TRBJ1-1; clone_size: NA; cdr3_aa: CAWSITGVNTEAFF; cdr3_nt: TGTGCCTGGAGTATAACAGGGGTGAACACTGAAGCTTTCTTT
d_call: NA; v_call: TRBV14; j_call: TRBJ2-3; clone_size: NA; cdr3_aa: CASSQGSRGLGDTQYF; cdr3_nt: TGTGCCAGCAGCCAAGGAAGCCGGGGGCTGGGAGATACGCAGTATTTT
d_call: TRBD1; v_call: TRBV11-3; j_call: TRBJ1-2; clone_size: NA; cdr3_aa: CASTLPPGQSNYGYTF; cdr3_nt: TGTGCCAGCACCCTTCCCCCGGGACAGTCTAACTATGGCTACACCTTC
d_call: TRBD1; v_call: TRBV15; j_call: TRBJ1-1; clone_size: NA; cdr3_aa: CATSRDGRGDTEAFF; cdr3_nt: TGTGCCACCAGCAGAGATGGCAGGGGGGACACTGAAGCTTTCTTT
d_call: TRBD1; v_call: TRBV7-2; j_call: TRBJ1-1; clone_size: NA; cdr3_aa: CASSLRTGSGNTEAFF; cdr3_nt: TGTGCCAGCAGCTTAAGGACAGGGAGTGGGAACACTGAAGCTTTCTTT
d_call: NA; v_call: TRBV27; j_call: TRBJ1-1; clone_size: NA; cdr3_aa: CASRRTVTEAFF; cdr3_nt: TGTGCCAGCAGGAGGACAGTTACTGAAGCTTTCTTT
d_call: NA; v_call: TRBV7-9; j_call: TRBJ2-3; clone_size: NA; cdr3_aa: CASGLRGGRTDTQYF; cdr3_nt: TGTGCCAGCGGCTTGAGGGGGGGGCGAACAGATACGCAGTATTTT
d_call: NA; v_call: TRBV6-1; j_call: TRBJ2-7; clone_size: NA; cdr3_aa: CASKVEGITYEQYF; cdr3_nt: TGTGCCAGCAAGGTTGAGGGAATCACCTACGAGCAGTACTTC
d_call: TRBD1; v_call: TRBV5-1; j_call: TRBJ1-2; clone_size: NA; cdr3_aa: CASSLADRGYGYTF; cdr3_nt: TGCGCCAGCAGCTTGGCAGACAGGGGCTATGGCTACACCTTC
d_call: NA; v_call: TRBV7-2; j_call: TRBJ1-6; clone_size: NA; cdr3_aa: CASSPRTDSPLHF; cdr3_nt: TGTGCCAGCAGCCCTCGGACAGATTCACCCCTCCACTTT
d_call: NA; v_call: TRBV2; j_call: TRBJ1-1; clone_size: NA; cdr3_aa: CASKGADNTEAFF; cdr3_nt: TGTGCCAGCAAGGGTGCAGACAACACTGAAGCTTTCTTT
d_call: TRBD1; v_call: TRBV27; j_call: TRBJ1-2; clone_size: few; cdr3_aa: CASSSGTGWYGYTF; cdr3_nt: TGTGCCAGCAGTTCCGGGACAGGGTGGTATGGCTACACCTTC
d_call: TRBD2; v_call: TRBV7-3; j_call: TRBJ2-2; clone_size: NA; cdr3_aa: CASSLLNPGLAGANTGELFF; cdr3_nt: TGTGCCAGCAGCCTACTCAACCCCGGACTAGCGGGGGCGAACACCGGGGAGCTGTTTTTT
d_call: NA; v_call: TRBV29-1; j_call: TRBJ2-7; clone_size: NA; cdr3_aa: CSVGHSYEQYF; cdr3_nt: TGCAGCGTTGGGCACAGCTACGAGCAGTACTTC
d_call: NA; v_call: TRBV6-5; j_call: TRBJ1-5; clone_size: NA; cdr3_aa: CASRDVTGSNQPQHF; cdr3_nt: TGTGCCAGCAGGGATGTGACCGGGTCCAATCAGCCCCAGCATTTT
d_call: NA; v_call: TRBV7-3; j_call: TRBJ1-1; clone_size: NA; cdr3_aa: CASSLAMNTEAFF; cdr3_nt: TGTGCCAGCAGCTTGGCTATGAACACTGAAGCTTTCTTT
d_call: NA; v_call: TRBV6-5; j_call: TRBJ2-5; clone_size: NA; cdr3_aa: CASRRGLLGTQYF; cdr3_nt: TGTGCCAGCAGACGAGGACTTTTAGGGACCCAGTACTTC
d_call: NA; v_call: TRBV4-1; j_call: TRBJ1-5; clone_size: NA; cdr3_aa: CASSQARSQSGQPQHF; cdr3_nt: TGCGCCAGCAGCCAAGCTCGTAGCCAGTCGGGACAGCCCCAGCATTTT
d_call: NA; v_call: TRBV9; j_call: TRBJ1-4; clone_size: NA; cdr3_aa: CASSTSPGGNEKLFF; cdr3_nt: TGTGCCAGCAGCACCTCCCCCGGGGGAAATGAAAAACTGTTTTTT
d_call: TRBD1; v_call: TRBV7-8; j_call: TRBJ1-1; clone_size: NA; cdr3_aa: CASHSDRVGWSDTEAFF; cdr3_nt: TGTGCCAGCCATTCCGACAGGGTGGGTTGGTCGGACACTGAAGCTTTCTTT
d_call: NA; v_call: TRBV6-1; j_call: TRBJ2-7; clone_size: once; cdr3_aa: CAGRGDSYEQYF; cdr3_nt: TGTGCCGGGCGCGGGGACTCCTACGAGCAGTACTTC
d_call: NA; v_call: TRBV6-5; j_call: TRBJ2-5; clone_size: NA; cdr3_aa: CASSYLSGGETQYF; cdr3_nt: TGTGCCAGCAGTTACTTATCCGGGGGAGAGACCCAGTACTTC
d_call: TRBD1; v_call: TRBV10-3; j_call: TRBJ2-6; clone_size: few; cdr3_aa: CAISGAAGRQGARSGANVLTF; cdr3_nt: TGTGCCATCAGTGGGGCCGCGGGAAGACAGGGGGCGCGCTCTGGGGCCAACGTCCTGACTTTC
d_call: TRBD1; v_call: TRBV28; j_call: TRBJ1-4; clone_size: few; cdr3_aa: CASSPIRGRVTNEKLFF; cdr3_nt: TGTGCCAGCAGTCCCATCAGGGGGCGGGTAACTAATGAAAAACTGTTTTTT
d_call: NA; v_call: TRBV29-1; j_call: TRBJ1-5; clone_size: NA; cdr3_aa: CSVGAGMDQPQHF; cdr3_nt: TGCAGCGTTGGGGCAGGGATGGATCAGCCCCAGCATTTT
d_call: NA; v_call: TRBV5-1; j_call: TRBJ2-7; clone_size: NA; cdr3_aa: CASSLRTQGGTYEQYF; cdr3_nt: TGCGCCAGCAGCTTGCGGACTCAGGGGGGAACCTACGAGCAGTACTTC
d_call: NA; v_call: TRBV7-6; j_call: TRBJ2-3; clone_size: NA; cdr3_aa: CASSLESGITDTQYF; cdr3_nt: TGTGCCAGCAGCTTAGAGTCAGGGATCACAGATACGCAGTATTTT
d_call: TRBD2; v_call: TRBV7-6; j_call: TRBJ2-7; clone_size: NA; cdr3_aa: CASSSGGGLPSYEQYF; cdr3_nt: TGTGCCAGCAGCTCCGGGGGGGGACTACCCTCTTACGAGCAGTACTTC
d_call: TRBD2; v_call: TRBV5-1; j_call: TRBJ2-3; clone_size: NA; cdr3_aa: CASSPPSGGADTQYF; cdr3_nt: TGCGCCAGCAGCCCCCCCAGCGGGGGTGCAGATACGCAGTATTTT
d_call: NA; v_call: TRBV5-8; j_call: TRBJ2-1; clone_size: NA; cdr3_aa: CASRPQGSYNEQFF; cdr3_nt: TGTGCCAGCAGGCCCCAGGGATCCTACAATGAGCAGTTCTTC
d_call: NA; v_call: TRBV5-8; j_call: TRBJ2-3; clone_size: NA; cdr3_aa: CASSLEPYTDTQYF; cdr3_nt: TGTGCCAGCAGCTTGGAGCCCTACACAGATACGCAGTATTTT
d_call: NA; v_call: TRBV7-9; j_call: TRBJ2-1; clone_size: NA; cdr3_aa: CASSSREGMVYNEQFF; cdr3_nt: TGTGCCAGCAGCTCGCGTGAGGGGATGGTTTACAATGAGCAGTTCTTC
d_call: NA; v_call: TRBV27; j_call: TRBJ1-1; clone_size: NA; cdr3_aa: CASSLGTEGGEAFF; cdr3_nt: TGTGCCAGCAGCCTCGGGACGGAAGGGGGGGAAGCTTTCTTT
d_call: NA; v_call: TRBV14; j_call: TRBJ1-1; clone_size: NA; cdr3_aa: CASSRRGGYTEAFF; cdr3_nt: TGTGCCAGCAGCCGACGTGGGGGGTACACTGAAGCTTTCTTT
d_call: NA; v_call: TRBV5-4; j_call: TRBJ2-3; clone_size: NA; cdr3_aa: CASSEQSTDTQYF; cdr3_nt: TGTGCCAGCAGCGAACAGAGCACAGATACGCAGTATTTT
d_call: NA; v_call: TRBV4-1; j_call: TRBJ2-7; clone_size: NA; cdr3_aa: CASSQENQGTRYEQYF; cdr3_nt: TGCGCCAGCAGCCAAGAGAACCAAGGGACACGCTACGAGCAGTACTTC
d_call: NA; v_call: TRBV18; j_call: TRBJ1-1; clone_size: few; cdr3_aa: CASSPGRPNTEAFF; cdr3_nt: TGTGCCAGCTCACCGGGCCGGCCCAACACTGAAGCTTTCTTT
d_call: NA; v_call: TRBV19; j_call: TRBJ2-3; clone_size: NA; cdr3_aa: CASSTRPPSTDTQYF; cdr3_nt: TGTGCCAGTAGTACTAGGCCTCCTAGCACAGATACGCAGTATTTT
d_call: TRBD1; v_call: TRBV7-3; j_call: TRBJ2-3; clone_size: NA; cdr3_aa: CASSLVTGSADTQYF; cdr3_nt: TGTGCCAGCAGCTTGGTGACAGGGAGCGCAGATACGCAGTATTTT
d_call: NA; v_call: TRBV13; j_call: TRBJ2-7; clone_size: NA; cdr3_aa: CASSEGGRTGGQYF; cdr3_nt: TGTGCCAGCAGCGAGGGTGGGCGGACGGGCGGACAGTACTTC
d_call: NA; v_call: TRBV30; j_call: TRBJ1-1; clone_size: NA; cdr3_aa: CAWSKAGWVARDTEAFF; cdr3_nt: TGTGCCTGGAGTAAAGCGGGGTGGGTTGCGAGGGACACTGAAGCTTTCTTT
d_call: NA; v_call: TRBV7-6; j_call: TRBJ2-3; clone_size: NA; cdr3_aa: CASSLVQGVGTDTQYF; cdr3_nt: TGTGCCAGCAGCTTAGTACAGGGAGTGGGCACAGATACGCAGTATTTT
d_call: TRBD2; v_call: TRBV5-1; j_call: TRBJ2-5; clone_size: NA; cdr3_aa: CASSVVRLAEGETQYF; cdr3_nt: TGCGCCAGCAGCGTGGTTCGACTAGCGGAAGGAGAGACCCAGTACTTC
d_call: TRBD1; v_call: TRBV7-6; j_call: TRBJ2-7; clone_size: NA; cdr3_aa: CASSLGDRVNEQYF; cdr3_nt: TGTGCCAGCAGTTTAGGGGACAGGGTCAACGAGCAGTACTTC
d_call: NA; v_call: TRBV11-1; j_call: TRBJ2-2; clone_size: NA; cdr3_aa: CASSLQTAGDTGELFF; cdr3_nt: TGTGCCAGCAGCTTACAAACTGCAGGGGACACCGGGGAGCTGTTTTTT
d_call: TRBD1; v_call: TRBV19; j_call: TRBJ1-1; clone_size: NA; cdr3_aa: CASSQITGGTEAFF; cdr3_nt: TGTGCCAGTAGCCAAATTACAGGGGGCACTGAAGCTTTCTTT